A single sample is the source of the 10 T cell receptor beta chains below, sequenced in a study of regulatory T cells in long-lasting Graves disease. Time point indicated: persistent/refractory GD, antithyroid drugs over 5 years with positive TRAb. Construction of the TCR library relied on RNA isolated from PBMCs. CDR3 regions were amplified by Arm-PCR using iRepertoire HTBI primers to build TCR beta libraries. TCRdb recomputed calls from the multiplex PCR reads with MiXCR, one row per CDR3 protein. The sample records about 340,000 distinct CDR3 sequences, 15% to 20% being singletons. This sample comprised peripheral blood mononuclear cells (PBMCs), obtained when the disease was refractory, from a patient treated with antithyroid drugs. The receptors come from a female donor with Graves disease.

The rearrangement uses TRBV27 and TRBJ2-1; TRBD2 might be the D (6 bases). V lost 4 bases and J lost 0, with 10 bases in between. This CDR3 region has 15 residues. The V gene's germline CDR1 is MNHEY and CDR2 SMNVEV (reference sequence). CDR3 DNA: TGTGCCAGCAGTTACTCTAGCGCCTCCTACAATGAGCAGTTCTTC. Its translation is CASSYSSASYNEQFF.

The CDR3 region has the DNA TGTGCCAGCAGCTGGACTAGCGGGAGAACATCGAGCTACGAGCAGTACTTC. This encodes CASSWTSGRTSSYEQYF. The V call is TRBV7-8, the J call TRBJ2-7; the match to TRBD2 covers 13 bases. The V gene's germline CDR1 is SGHVS and CDR2 FQNEAQ. CDR3 length: 17 amino acids. V shed 4 bases, J shed 3 bases, and the junction held 9 bases outside the gene matches.

On this clonotype itself: The final CDR3 position lacks the conserved phenylalanine or tryptophan, pointing to a likely read error. The chain has TRBV12-3 or TRBV12-4 and TRBJ1-1; TRBD1 agrees at 10 bases. This CDR3 spans 15 amino acids. V lost 2 bases and J lost 9; bases outside the gene matches: 9. The CDR3 loop reads CASSLRLGQGIKAFS. The CDR3 DNA is TGTGCCAGCAGTTTACGTCTGGGACAGGGGATTAAAGCTTTCTCT.

In this sample, this clonotype turned up many times. This chain connects TRBV7-2 to TRBJ1-1; no reliable D call. V lost 7 bases to trimming and J lost 5 bases, with 17 bases between them. Per the germline V gene, CDR1 is SGHTA and CDR2 is FQGNSA. The CDR3 totals 14 residues. The CDR3 sequence is CASTHPRFKTEAFF. DNA for the CDR3: TGTGCCAGCACCCACCCCCGATTTAAGACTGAAGCTTTCTTT.

This clonotype was seen at least ten times. Here the CDR3 DNA reads TGTGCCAGCAGTGAAGGGGCAACTAATGAAAAACTGTTTTTT. As protein: CASSEGATNEKLFF. The V and J genes are TRBV6-1 and TRBJ1-4, with D unresolved. CDR1 is MNHNS and CDR2 is SASEGT in the germline V gene. CDR3 length: 14 residues. V was pared by 1 base and J by 0 bases, with 3 bases between.

The chain joins TRBV9 to TRBJ2-3; perhaps TRBD2 as D (6 bases). Germline CDR1 and CDR2: SGDLS and YYNGEE. The CDR3 sequence is 14 residues long. V was trimmed by 3 bases and J by 0 bases, leaving 8 bases between them. The CDR3 sequence is CASSAAGSTDTQYF. CDR3 coding DNA: TGTGCCAGCAGCGCCGCGGGGAGCACAGATACGCAGTATTTT.

This clonotype showed up just a few times. This sequence joins TRBV9 and TRBJ1-6; D not resolved. The CDR3 is 16 residues long. V lost 3 bases and J 0 bases, leaving 10 bases between the germline ends. CDR1 and CDR2 from the germline V gene are SGDLS and YYNGEE. In DNA form, the CDR3 reads TGTGCCAGCAGCGAGGTTGCGAGCTCCTATAATTCACCCCTCCACTTT. Translated: CASSEVASSYNSPLHF.

In its sample, this clonotype was seen once. This sequence may be a read error, since a much larger clone differs from it by one base. The chain employs TRBV20-1 and TRBJ2-5, with 7 bases matching TRBD1. The germline V gene has CDR1 DFQATT and CDR2 SNEGSKA (reference sequence). The CDR3 has 12 residues. CDR3 in amino acids: CSARTGKETRYF. The CDR3 DNA is TGCAGTGCCAGGACAGGAAAAGAGACCCGGTACTTC.

In this sample, this clonotype turned up many times. The chain combines TRBV11-3 with TRBJ1-4; tentative D call: TRBD1 (5 bases). CDR1 and CDR2 from the germline V gene are SGHNT and YENEEA. V lost 5 bases and J lost 5, with 18 bases in between. This CDR3 region has 16 residues. The CDR3 reads CASSATPTVRNEKLFF. CDR3 DNA sequence: TGTGCCAGCAGCGCCACACCGACAGTCAGGAATGAAAAACTGTTTTTT.

The V gene is TRBV28, the J gene TRBJ1-3; the match to TRBD1 covers 8 bases. Germline V gene sequence: CDR1 MDHEN, CDR2 SYDVKM. There are 14 residues in the CDR3. Trimming at V came to 10 bases and at J to 6 bases, leaving 11 bases not matched to a gene. CDR3 DNA: TGTGCCACCAGCCCGGACAGGGCTGAAAACACCATATATTTT. It is translated as CATSPDRAENTIYF.